The 26 T cell receptor beta chains reported below all come from one sample, sequenced in a study of neurological immune-mediated disorders. This sample's time point: longitudinal time-point 3. In TCRdb, the 5' RACE reads were re-called with MiXCR into one record per CDR3 protein. The sample lists approximately 100,000 distinct CDR3 sequences; 10% to 13% were seen once. Sequencing used PBMCs. All receptors come from a female donor with HTLV-1-associated myelopathy (HAM/TSP).

This clonotype came up a few times. V gene TRBV7-2 combines with J gene TRBJ2-1; a possible D gene is TRBD2 (5 bases). This CDR3 is 15 amino acids long. Germline CDR1 is SGHTA and CDR2 is FQGNSA. Trimming left V 2 bases short and J 8 bases short, with 16 bases between. The DNA for the CDR3 is TGTGCCAGCAGCTTAAGTCTAGCCGGCGGTTATGAGCAGTTCTTC. Translated, it gives CASSLSLAGGYEQFF.

The chain couples TRBV6-2 or TRBV6-3 to TRBJ2-1; D unresolved. The V gene lost 6 bases and the J gene lost 3 bases, with 9 bases spanning the gap. Germline assignment: CDR1 MNHEY and CDR2 SVGEGT. The CDR3 runs to 13 residues. The CDR3 sequence is CASRSDIYNEQFF. CDR3 DNA: TGTGCCAGCAGAAGCGACATCTACAATGAGCAGTTCTTC.

In regard to this clonotype: A read error may be the cause here, since a much bigger clone is one base away. V gene TRBV7-9 combines with J gene TRBJ1-2; D unclear. CDR1 is SEHNR and CDR2 is FQNEAQ in the germline V gene (reference sequence). The CDR3 contains 13 residues. The CDR3 spells CASSHPVPYGYNF. CDR3 sequence (DNA): TGTGCCAGCAGCCACCCCGTCCCCTATGGCTACAACTTC.

This clonotype was seen repeatedly, ten times or more. This rearrangement joins TRBV11-2 to TRBJ1-1, with D tentatively TRBD1 (6 bases). The CDR3 has 15 amino acids. The V gene lost 0 bases and the J gene lost 1 base, with 9 bases spanning the gap. Germline V gene lookup returns CDR1 SGHAT and CDR2 FQNNGV. The CDR3 spells CASSLDRTANTEAFF. The CDR3 DNA reads TGTGCCAGCAGCTTAGATAGGACAGCGAACACTGAAGCTTTCTTT.

This clonotype was recorded many times. V usage is TRBV9 and J usage is TRBJ1-3; 8 nucleotides agree with TRBD1. J was trimmed by 2 bases and V by 4 bases; bases with no gene match: 8. The CDR3 totals 16 residues. The germline V gene has CDR1 SGDLS and CDR2 YYNGEE. The CDR3 spells CASSPSVQGAGNTIYF. Written as DNA, the CDR3 is TGTGCCAGCAGCCCCTCCGTACAGGGGGCTGGAAACACCATATATTTT.

Notes on this clonotype: At one end the junction does not follow the germline gene, possibly because of a read error. The chain links TRBV12-3 or TRBV12-4 to TRBJ2-5, with D possibly matching TRBD1 (7 bases). There are 17 residues in the CDR3. Here the CDR3 DNA reads TGTGCCAGCAGTATTCGACAGGGCGGGATTGTGTGGGAGACTCAGTACTTC. The encoded protein is CASSIRQGGIVWETQYF.

This clonotype has a count of ten or more. This sequence joins TRBV14 and TRBJ1-2; D remains unclear. With 4 bases removed from V and 8 bases from J, the gap between germline ends came to 17 bases. CDR1 and CDR2 (germline): SGHDN, FVKESK. The CDR3 has 14 amino acids. CDR3 sequence reads: CASSPFPDSLGYTF. CDR3 nucleotide sequence: TGTGCCAGCAGCCCCTTCCCGGATAGTTTAGGCTACACCTTC.

This clonotype was seen repeatedly, ten times or more. This chain uses TRBV4-2 with TRBJ2-5; 8 positions agree with TRBD2. The CDR3 extends over 17 amino acids. Germline CDR1 and CDR2: LGHNA and YNFKEQ. V lost 0 bases, J lost 4 bases, and 10 bases stayed unmatched. The CDR3 region is CASSQDPTGGRSETQYF. CDR3 nucleotides: TGTGCCAGCAGCCAAGATCCAACGGGGGGGCGGTCAGAGACCCAGTACTTC.

At least ten counts were recorded for this clonotype. This chain uses TRBV2 with TRBJ2-2; tentative D call: TRBD1 (6 bases). This CDR3 contains 14 residues. The germline V gene encodes CDR1 SNHLY and CDR2 FYNNEI. V lost 4 bases and J lost 5, with 11 bases in between. CDR3 in amino acids: CASSGQAETGELFF. Here the CDR3 DNA reads TGTGCCAGCAGTGGACAGGCGGAGACCGGGGAGCTGTTTTTT.

This clonotype has a count of ten or more. V and J are TRBV12-3 or TRBV12-4 and TRBJ2-2, with D possibly matching TRBD2 (6 bases). The CDR3 consists of 16 residues. V was shortened by 7 bases and J by 5 bases, with 20 bases between the two germline ends. The CDR3 DNA is TGTGCCAGCACCAAGAGGGGTAGGGCGGGGACCGGGGAGCTGTTTTTT. Translation: CASTKRGRAGTGELFF.

This clonotype was picked up many times. J is TRBJ2-5 and V is TRBV7-6; TRBD1 matches 8 bases. The V gene's germline CDR1 is SGHVS and CDR2 FNYEAQ. Germline trimming cut 4 bases from V and 9 bases from J; bases unmatched to any gene: 4. The CDR3 length is 12 residues. CDR3 protein: CASSSGGPAQYF. Written as DNA, the CDR3 is TGTGCCAGCAGCTCAGGGGGCCCGGCCCAGTACTTC. Full variable domain (missing parts from reference TRBV7-6 and TRBJ2-5): GAGVSQSPRYKVTKRGQDVALRCDPISGHVSLYWYRQALGQGPEFLTYFNYEAQQDKSGLPNDRFSAERPEGSISTLTIQRTEQRDSAMYRCASSSGGPAQYFGPGTRLLVL.

In this sample, this clonotype turned up many times. The rearrangement joins TRBV5-5 to TRBJ2-4; the D gene is possibly TRBD1 (5 bases). The CDR3 runs to 13 residues. Germline V gene lookup returns CDR1 SGHKS and CDR2 YYEKEE (reference sequence). Trimming pared 4 bases from V and 8 bases from J, leaving 13 bases between. The CDR3 coding sequence is TGTGCCAGCAGCCCCGCCAGGGCGGACATTCAGTACTTC. It specifies CASSPARADIQYF.

This clonotype has a count of ten or more. This chain uses TRBV5-1 with TRBJ2-5; 8 bases are shared with TRBD1. CDR3 size: 15 residues. The germline CDR1 and CDR2 sequences are SGHRS and YFSETQ. V lost 4 bases, J lost 3 bases, and 8 bases stayed unmatched. The CDR3 nucleotides are TGCGCCAGCAGCCCGCCACTGACAGGGGAAGAGACCCAGTACTTC. It encodes CASSPPLTGEETQYF.

This clonotype was recorded at least ten times. This chain joins TRBV10-3 and TRBJ2-7; TRBD1 aligns across 9 bases. Germline V lookup: CDR1 ENHRY, CDR2 SYGVKD. This CDR3 spans 16 amino acids. J lost 1 base, V lost 8 bases, and 12 bases had no gene match. The CDR3 loop reads CAILGEGQGSSYEQYF. The CDR3 nucleotides read TGTGCCATCCTAGGGGAGGGACAGGGCAGTTCCTACGAGCAGTACTTC.

This clonotype was seen at least ten times. The rearrangement joins TRBV6-1 to TRBJ2-5; TRBD1 matches 8 bases. This CDR3 contains 13 residues. Trimming removed 8 bases from V and 1 base from J; junction bases left unmatched: 3. CDR1 is MNHNS, CDR2 SASEGT, per germline. This chain's CDR3 is CASGTGPQETQYF. In DNA, the CDR3 is TGTGCCAGCGGGACAGGACCCCAAGAGACCCAGTACTTC.

This clonotype was counted at least ten times. The chain combines TRBV3-1 with TRBJ1-2; TRBD1 aligns across 9 bases. The CDR3 spans 17 residues. Germline trimming cut 1 base from V and 4 bases from J; bases unmatched to any gene: 10. Per the germline V gene, CDR1 is LGHDT and CDR2 is YNNKEL (reference sequence). CDR3 sequence: CASSQVGATGGGYGYTF. The CDR3 DNA reads TGTGCCAGCAGCCAAGTGGGGGCAACAGGGGGCGGCTATGGCTACACCTTC.

In its sample, this clonotype was seen many times. The J gene is TRBJ1-1, the V gene TRBV5-1; TRBD1 matches 7 bases. The germline V gene has CDR1 SGHRS and CDR2 YFSETQ. CDR3 length: 14 amino acids. Unmatched junction bases numbered 6, after V lost 2 bases and J lost 5 bases. The CDR3 protein is CASSFNTGETEAFF. For the CDR3, the DNA is TGCGCCAGCAGCTTCAACACAGGGGAGACTGAAGCTTTCTTT.

Comment on this clonotype: This may be a read error, as it is one base from a much larger clone. The chain employs TRBV6-5 and TRBJ2-3; 9 bases line up with TRBD2. With 1 base clipped from V and 8 bases from J, the junction kept 7 bases outside the gene matches. Germline V gene lookup returns CDR1 MNHEY and CDR2 SVGAGI. This CDR3 has 15 amino acids. CDR3 amino acids: CASSYLGLAAGTQYF. The DNA of the CDR3 is TGTGCCAGCAGTTACTTGGGACTAGCTGCAGGTACGCAGTATTTT.

On this clonotype: The junction differs from germline at one of its ends, possibly a read error. The rearrangement joins TRBV7-2 to TRBJ1-1, with TRBD1 identical over 7 bases. The CDR3 contains 14 residues. The germline gives CDR1 SGHTA, CDR2 FQGNSA. The CDR3 DNA sequence: TGTGCCAGCAGCCCCGGGACAGCCAACACTGAAGCTTTATTT. It yields the protein CASSPGTANTEALF.

The V gene is TRBV5-6, the J gene TRBJ1-2, with TRBD1 matching over 9 bases. V shed 4 bases and J 0 bases; nucleotides not matched to a gene: 1. Germline lookup yields CDR1 SGHDT and CDR2 YYEEEE. There are 14 residues in the CDR3. The CDR3 loop is CASSRQGANYGYTF. CDR3 coding DNA: TGTGCCAGCAGCAGACAGGGGGCTAACTATGGCTACACCTTC. The complete variable domain, with remaining parts taken from reference TRBV5-6 and TRBJ1-2, reads DAGVTQSPTHLIKTRGQQVTLRCSPKSGHDTVSWYQQALGQGPQFIFQYYEEEERQRGNFPDRFSGHQFPNYSSELNVNALLLGDSALYLCASSRQGANYGYTFGSGTRLTVV.

The gene calls are TRBV20-1 and TRBJ2-7, with D possibly TRBD2 on 5 matching bases. Per the germline V gene, CDR1 is DFQATT and CDR2 is SNEGSKA (reference sequence). The V gene lost 3 bases and the J gene lost 2 bases, with 17 bases spanning the gap. CDR3 length: 15 residues. The CDR3 region has the DNA TGCAGTGCTAGTAACCCGGGAATGAGCACCTACGAGCAGTACTTC. Its protein product is CSASNPGMSTYEQYF.

This sequence joins TRBV29-1 and TRBJ1-1; maybe TRBD1 (5 bases). V lost 4 bases and J 6 bases, leaving 21 bases between the germline ends. This CDR3 contains 15 residues. Germline V gene sequence: CDR1 SQVTM, CDR2 ANQGSEA. In nucleotides, the CDR3 is TGCAGCGTTGTACGTATGCAGGGTAGGATGCCTGAAGCTTTCTTT. Translated: CSVVRMQGRMPEAFF.

There are many counts of this clonotype. V usage is TRBV7-9 and J usage is TRBJ2-3; no clear D gene. Trimming stripped 0 bases from V and 3 bases from J, with 10 bases between. The germline V gene has CDR1 SEHNR and CDR2 FQNEAQ (reference sequence). This CDR3 comprises 15 residues. This CDR3 reads CASSLAGVWTDTQYF. In DNA, the CDR3 is TGTGCCAGCAGCTTAGCGGGTGTTTGGACAGATACGCAGTATTTT.

This clonotype appeared many times. This chain links TRBV5-1 with TRBJ1-2; D remains unclear. Trimming stripped 2 bases from V and 0 bases from J, with 8 bases between. This CDR3 contains 14 residues. Germline lookup yields CDR1 SGHRS and CDR2 YFSETQ. CDR3 residues: CASSLSTPNYGYTF. CDR3 nucleotide sequence: TGCGCCAGCAGCTTATCAACACCTAACTATGGCTACACCTTC.

This clonotype was counted at least ten times. The CDR3 loop reads CSAREPQRGGYEQYF. CDR3 DNA sequence: TGCAGTGCTAGAGAACCCCAGCGGGGGGGATACGAGCAGTACTTC. J is TRBJ2-7 and V is TRBV20-1; 10 nucleotides line up with TRBD2. The CDR3 covers 15 residues. The V segment lost 0 bases and the J segment 4 bases; nucleotides outside the gene matches: 6. The germline gives CDR1 DFQATT, CDR2 SNEGSKA (reference sequence).

This clonotype occurred many times. The chain recombines TRBV27 with TRBJ1-3; 7 bases match TRBD1. The CDR3 is made up of 15 amino acids. The V gene end was trimmed by 5 bases and the J gene end by 4 bases; junction bases not matched to a gene: 8. The V gene's germline CDR1 is MNHEY and CDR2 SMNVEV (reference sequence). CDR3 residues: CASSQDRRVGNTIYF. Written as DNA, the CDR3 is TGTGCCAGCAGTCAGGACAGGCGAGTCGGAAACACCATATATTTT.